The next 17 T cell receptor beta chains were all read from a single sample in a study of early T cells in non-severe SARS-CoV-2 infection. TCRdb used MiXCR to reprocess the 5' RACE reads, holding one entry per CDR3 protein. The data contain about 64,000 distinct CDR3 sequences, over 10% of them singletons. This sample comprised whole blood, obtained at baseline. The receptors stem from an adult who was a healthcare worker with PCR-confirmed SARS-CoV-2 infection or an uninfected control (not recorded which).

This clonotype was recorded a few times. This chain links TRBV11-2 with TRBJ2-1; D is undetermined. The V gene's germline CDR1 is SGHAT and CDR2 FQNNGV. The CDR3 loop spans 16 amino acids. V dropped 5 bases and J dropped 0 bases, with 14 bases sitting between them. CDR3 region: CASSIFRLSSYNEQFF. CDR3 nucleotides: TGTGCCAGCAGCATATTCAGGCTTAGCTCCTACAATGAGCAGTTCTTC.

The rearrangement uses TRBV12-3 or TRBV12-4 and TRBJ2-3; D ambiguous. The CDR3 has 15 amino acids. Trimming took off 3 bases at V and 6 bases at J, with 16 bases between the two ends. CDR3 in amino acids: CASSLLRTKADTQYF. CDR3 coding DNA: TGTGCCAGCAGTTTGCTACGGACCAAGGCGGATACGCAGTATTTT.

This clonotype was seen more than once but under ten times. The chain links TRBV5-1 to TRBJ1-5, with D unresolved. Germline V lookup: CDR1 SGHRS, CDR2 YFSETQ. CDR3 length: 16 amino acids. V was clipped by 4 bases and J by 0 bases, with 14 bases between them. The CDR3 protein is CASSLGPVSSNQPQHF. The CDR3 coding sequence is TGCGCCAGCAGCCTAGGCCCGGTTTCTAGCAATCAGCCCCAGCATTTT. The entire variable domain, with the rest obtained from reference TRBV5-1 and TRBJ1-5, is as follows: KAGVTQTPRYLIKTRGQQVTLSCSPISGHRSVSWYQQTPGQGLQFLFEYFSETQRNKGNFPGRFSGRQFSNSRSEMNVSTLELGDSALYLCASSLGPVSSNQPQHFGDGTRLSIL.

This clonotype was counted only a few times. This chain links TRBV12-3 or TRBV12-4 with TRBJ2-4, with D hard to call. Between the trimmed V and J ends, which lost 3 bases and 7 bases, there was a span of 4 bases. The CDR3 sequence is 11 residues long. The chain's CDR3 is CASSFLNIQYF. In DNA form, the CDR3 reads TGTGCCAGCAGTTTTTTGAACATTCAGTACTTC.

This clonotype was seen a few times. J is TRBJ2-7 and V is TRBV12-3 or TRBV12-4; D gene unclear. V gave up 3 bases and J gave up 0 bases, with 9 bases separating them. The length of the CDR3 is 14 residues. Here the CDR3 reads CASSLWGPSYEQYF. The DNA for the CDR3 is TGTGCCAGCAGTTTGTGGGGTCCCTCCTACGAGCAGTACTTC.

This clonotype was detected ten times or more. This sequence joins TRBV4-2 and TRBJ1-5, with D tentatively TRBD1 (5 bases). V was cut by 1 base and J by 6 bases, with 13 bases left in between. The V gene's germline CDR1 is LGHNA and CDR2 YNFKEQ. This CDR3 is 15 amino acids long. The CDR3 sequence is CASSQAMGVFQPQHF. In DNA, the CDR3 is TGTGCCAGCAGCCAAGCCATGGGGGTTTTTCAGCCCCAGCATTTT.

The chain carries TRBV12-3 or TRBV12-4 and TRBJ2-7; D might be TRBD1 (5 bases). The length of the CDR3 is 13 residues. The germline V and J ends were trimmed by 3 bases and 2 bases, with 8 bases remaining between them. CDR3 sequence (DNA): TGTGCCAGCAGTTTTCCAGGGACCTACGAGCAGTACTTC. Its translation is CASSFPGTYEQYF.

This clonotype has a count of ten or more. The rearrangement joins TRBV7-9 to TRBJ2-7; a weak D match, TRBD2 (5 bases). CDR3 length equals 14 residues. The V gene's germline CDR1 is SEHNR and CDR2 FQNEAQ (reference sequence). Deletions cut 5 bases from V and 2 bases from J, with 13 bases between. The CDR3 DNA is TGTGCCAGCAGCCCCGCCGGGATAACCTACGAGCAGTACTTC. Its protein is CASSPAGITYEQYF. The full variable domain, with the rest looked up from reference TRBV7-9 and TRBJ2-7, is DTGVSQNPRHKITKRGQNVTFRCDPISEHNRLYWYRQTLGQGPEFLTYFQNEAQLEKSRLLSDRFSAERPKGSFSTLEIQRTEQGDSAMYLCASSPAGITYEQYFGPGTRLTVT.

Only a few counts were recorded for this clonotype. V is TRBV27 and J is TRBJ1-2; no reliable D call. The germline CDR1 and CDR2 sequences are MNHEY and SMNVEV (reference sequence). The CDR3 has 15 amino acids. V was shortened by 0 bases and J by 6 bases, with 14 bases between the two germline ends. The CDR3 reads CASSLSEGFWDGYTF. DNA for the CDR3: TGTGCCAGCAGTTTATCAGAGGGCTTTTGGGATGGCTACACCTTC.

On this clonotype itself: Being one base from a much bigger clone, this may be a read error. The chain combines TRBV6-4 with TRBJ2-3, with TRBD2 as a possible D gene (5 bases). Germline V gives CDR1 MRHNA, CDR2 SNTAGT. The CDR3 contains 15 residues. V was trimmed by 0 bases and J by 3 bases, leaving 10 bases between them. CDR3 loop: CASSDSAGDTDTQYF. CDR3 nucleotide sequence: TGTGCCAGCAGTGACTCGGCGGGTGATACAGATACGCAGTATTTT.

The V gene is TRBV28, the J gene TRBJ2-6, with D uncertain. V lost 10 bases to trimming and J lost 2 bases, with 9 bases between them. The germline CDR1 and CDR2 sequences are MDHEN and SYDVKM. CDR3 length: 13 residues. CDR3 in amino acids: CATYRAGANVLTF. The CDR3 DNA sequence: TGTGCCACCTACAGAGCTGGGGCCAACGTCCTGACTTTC.

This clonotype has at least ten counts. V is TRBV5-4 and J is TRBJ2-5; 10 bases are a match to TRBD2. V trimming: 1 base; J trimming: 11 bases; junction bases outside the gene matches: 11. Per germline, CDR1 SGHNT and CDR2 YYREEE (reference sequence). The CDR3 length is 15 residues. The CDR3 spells CASSLWGLAPHPQYF. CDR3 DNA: TGTGCCAGCAGCTTGTGGGGACTAGCGCCTCATCCTCAGTACTTC.

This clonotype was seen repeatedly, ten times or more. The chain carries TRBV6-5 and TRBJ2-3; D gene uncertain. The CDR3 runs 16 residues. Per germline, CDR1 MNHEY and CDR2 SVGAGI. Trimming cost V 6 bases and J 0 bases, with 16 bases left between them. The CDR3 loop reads CASRAWAATSTDTQYF. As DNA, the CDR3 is TGTGCCAGCAGGGCCTGGGCGGCAACAAGCACAGATACGCAGTATTTT.

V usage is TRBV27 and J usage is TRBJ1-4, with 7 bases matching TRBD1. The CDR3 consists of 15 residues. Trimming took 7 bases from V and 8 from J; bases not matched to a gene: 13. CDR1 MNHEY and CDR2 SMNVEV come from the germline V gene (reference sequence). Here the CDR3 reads CASKGKVAGGEKLFF. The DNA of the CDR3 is TGTGCCAGCAAGGGAAAGGTAGCAGGGGGGGAAAAACTGTTTTTT.

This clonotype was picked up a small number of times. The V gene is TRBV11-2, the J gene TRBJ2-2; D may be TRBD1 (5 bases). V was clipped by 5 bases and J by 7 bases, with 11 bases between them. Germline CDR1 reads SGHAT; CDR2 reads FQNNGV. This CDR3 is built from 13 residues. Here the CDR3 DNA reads TGTGCCAGCAGCGGAAGGGGTCGCGGGGAGCTGTTTTTT. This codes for CASSGRGRGELFF.

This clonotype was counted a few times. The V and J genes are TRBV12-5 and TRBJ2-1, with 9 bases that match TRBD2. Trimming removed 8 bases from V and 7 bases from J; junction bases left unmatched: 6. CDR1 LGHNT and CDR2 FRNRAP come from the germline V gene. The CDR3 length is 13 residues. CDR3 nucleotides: TGTGCTAGTCAAGCGGGAGGCTGGAATGAGCAGTTCTTC. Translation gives CASQAGGWNEQFF.

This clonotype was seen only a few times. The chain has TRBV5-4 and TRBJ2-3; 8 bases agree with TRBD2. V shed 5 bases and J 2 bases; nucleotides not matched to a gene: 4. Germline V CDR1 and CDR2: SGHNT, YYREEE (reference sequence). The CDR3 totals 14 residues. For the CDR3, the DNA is TGTGCCAGCAGTCGGGGGGGTGACACAGATACGCAGTATTTT. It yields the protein CASSRGGDTDTQYF. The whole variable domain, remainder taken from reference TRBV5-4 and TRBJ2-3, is ETGVTQSPTHLIKTRGQQVTLRCSSQSGHNTVSWYQQALGQGPQFIFQYYREEENGRGNFPPRFSGLQFPNYSSELNVNALELDDSALYLCASSRGGDTDTQYFGPGTRLTVL.